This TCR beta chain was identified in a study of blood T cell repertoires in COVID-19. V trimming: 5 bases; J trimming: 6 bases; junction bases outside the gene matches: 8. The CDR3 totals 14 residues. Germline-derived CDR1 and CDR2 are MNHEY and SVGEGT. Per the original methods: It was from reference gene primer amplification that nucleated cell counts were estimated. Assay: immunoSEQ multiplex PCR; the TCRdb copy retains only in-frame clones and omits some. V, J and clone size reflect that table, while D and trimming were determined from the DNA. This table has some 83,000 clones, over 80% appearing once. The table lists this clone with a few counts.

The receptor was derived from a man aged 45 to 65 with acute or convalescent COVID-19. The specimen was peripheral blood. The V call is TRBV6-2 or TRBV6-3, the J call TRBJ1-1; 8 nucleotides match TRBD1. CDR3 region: CASSAQGVVAEAFF. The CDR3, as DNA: TGTGCCAGCAGTGCACAGGGGGTTGTCGCTGAAGCTTTCTTT.